The present TCR beta chain was sequenced within a study of blood T cell repertoires in COVID-19. Study-wide background: Sites in the United States, Italy and Spain provided acute and convalescent COVID-19 samples. The cDNA or gDNA used as material had been derived from T cells, B-cell-depleted T cells, or PBMCs.

In the original analysis: Reference gene primers were amplified, and this amplification served to estimate nucleated cell counts. Assay used: immunoSEQ multiplex PCR; TCRdb lists only in-frame clones, some missing. That table supplies the V and J calls and clone size; D and trimming were determined from the DNA. The sample gives about 270,000 clones, around nine tenths of which show up once; about 8.8% is in the top ten. Germline V gene data show CDR1 as GTSNPN and CDR2 as SVGIG (reference sequence). V was pared by 0 bases and J by 4 bases, with 3 bases of the junction left unmatched. The CDR3 runs 14 residues.

Sequences were obtained from peripheral blood. This chain connects TRBV30 to TRBJ1-1, with TRBD1 matching 9 bases. The sequence derives from a man in his forties with active or convalescent COVID-19. DNA of the CDR3: TGTGCCTGGAGTGTGGGGACAGGGAGCACTGAAGCTTTCTTT. This encodes CAWSVGTGSTEAFF.